Shown below are 13 T cell receptor beta chains from a single sample sequenced in a study of cytomegalovirus exposure and HLA in healthy donors. Use of 60 Vbeta and 13 Jbeta primers characterized the PCR. TCRdb's table, derived via immunoSEQ multiplex PCR, lists solely in-frame clones and lacks some. The table lists 160,000 or so clones, over 75% of them singletons, with 4.3% in the top ten. Sequencing input: PBMCs. These receptors were obtained from a man between 35 and 55 years old in good health and CMV-seronegative.

This sequence joins TRBV10-2 and TRBJ2-5; weak D call: TRBD2 (5 bases). Trimming removed 5 bases at V and 5 bases at J, with 6 bases between. CDR1 and CDR2 from the germline V gene are WSHSY and SAAADI. CDR3 length equals 11 residues. The CDR3 reads CASSRGETQYF. In DNA form, the CDR3 reads TGCGCCAGCAGTCGAGGGGAGACCCAGTACTTC.

The genes are TRBV7-2 and TRBJ1-1; D remains ambiguous. This CDR3 has 13 amino acids. Germline V lookup: CDR1 SGHTA, CDR2 FQGNSA. V lost 2 bases to trimming and J lost 6 bases, with 10 bases between them. The DNA of the CDR3 is TGTGCCAGCAGCTTAATTCGGGGATCTGAAGCTTTCTTT. It yields the protein CASSLIRGSEAFF.

CDR3 sequence: CAILDWDRGGGEQFF. The CDR3 DNA reads TGTGCCATCCTCGATTGGGACAGGGGTGGTGGTGAGCAGTTCTTC. The chain joins TRBV10-3 to TRBJ2-1; 10 bases fit TRBD1. Germline CDR1 ENHRY, CDR2 SYGVKD. V was clipped by 8 bases and J by 9 bases; unmatched bases: 13. The CDR3 runs 15 residues.

This chain joins TRBV30 and TRBJ2-2; 8 nucleotides agree with TRBD2. The CDR3 has 15 amino acids. Germline loops: CDR1 GTSNPN, CDR2 SVGIG (reference sequence). The V gene end was trimmed by 2 bases and the J gene end by 6 bases; junction bases not matched to a gene: 8. As DNA, the CDR3 is TGTGCCTGGAGTTCGCTCGGGGGGGAGGCCGGGGAGCTGTTTTTT. It is translated as CAWSSLGGEAGELFF.

The chain combines TRBV15 with TRBJ1-4; a weak D match, TRBD1 (5 bases). The CDR3 spans 14 residues. Trimming removed 3 bases at V and 6 bases at J, with 11 bases between. The germline CDR1 and CDR2 sequences are LNHNV and YYDKDF (reference sequence). Written as DNA, the CDR3 is TGTGCCACCAGCAGGGCAGGGCAACATGAAAAACTGTTTTTT. Encoded protein: CATSRAGQHEKLFF.

The chain joins TRBV6-5 to TRBJ2-1; 15 bases agree with TRBD2. Per the germline V gene, CDR1 is MNHEY and CDR2 is SVGAGI. This CDR3 is 16 amino acids long. V was clipped by 2 bases and J by 11 bases; unmatched bases: 7. CDR3 protein: CASSYGGLAGGRKQFF. CDR3 coding DNA: TGTGCCAGCAGTTACGGAGGACTAGCGGGGGGGCGTAAGCAGTTCTTC.

The chain has TRBV4-3 and TRBJ1-1; the match to TRBD1 covers 7 bases. J was trimmed by 5 bases and V by 4 bases; bases with no gene match: 4. CDR1 LGHNA and CDR2 YSLEER come from the germline V gene. The CDR3 extends over 13 amino acids. The CDR3, as DNA: TGCGCCAGCAGCCCGACAGGGAGAACTGAAGCTTTCTTT. As protein: CASSPTGRTEAFF.

The chain recombines TRBV9 with TRBJ1-4, with D unresolved. Trimming took off 5 bases at V and 2 bases at J, with 16 bases between the two ends. The V gene's germline CDR1 is SGDLS and CDR2 YYNGEE. The CDR3 length is 16 residues. CDR3 amino acids: CASSEIGGRTNEKLFF. DNA of the CDR3: TGTGCCAGCAGTGAAATAGGAGGTCGGACTAATGAAAAACTGTTTTTT. Full variable domain (remainder filled in from reference TRBV9 and TRBJ1-4): DSGVTQTPKHLITATGQRVTLRCSPRSGDLSVYWYQQSLDQGLQFLIQYYNGEERAKGNILERFSAQQFPDLHSELNLSSLELGDSALYFCASSEIGGRTNEKLFFGSGTQLSVL.

The rearrangement joins TRBV13 to TRBJ2-3; weak D call: TRBD2 (6 bases). The V gene's germline CDR1 is PRHDT and CDR2 FYEKMQ (reference sequence). Trimming shortened V by 2 bases and J by 4 bases, and 13 bases separated the two germline ends. The CDR3 sequence is 15 residues long. CDR3 in amino acids: CASSLYFGGPDTQYF. In DNA form, the CDR3 reads TGTGCCAGCAGCTTATATTTCGGGGGTCCAGATACGCAGTATTTT.

This clone was counted once. The chain combines TRBV4-1 with TRBJ2-5; weak D call: TRBD1 (5 bases). There are 14 residues in the CDR3. Germline-derived CDR1 and CDR2 are MGHRA and YSYEKL. V lost 1 base and J lost 7, with 13 bases in between. CDR3 sequence reads: CASSQAQGLWTQYF. CDR3 in DNA: TGCGCCAGCAGCCAAGCCCAGGGCCTTTGGACCCAGTACTTC.

CDR3 loop: CASSPRGRANTGELFF. The CDR3 DNA is TGTGCCAGCAGCCCCAGGGGGCGGGCGAACACCGGGGAGCTGTTTTTT. This chain links TRBV7-3 with TRBJ2-2, with TRBD1 matching over 8 bases. CDR1 is SGHTA and CDR2 is FQGTGA in the germline V gene. Trimming took 5 bases from V and 0 from J; bases not matched to a gene: 5. This CDR3 comprises 16 residues. Full variable domain (missing parts from reference TRBV7-3 and TRBJ2-2): GAGVSQTPSNKVTEKGKYVELRCDPISGHTALYWYRQSLGQGPEFLIYFQGTGAADDSGLPNDRFFAVRPEGSVSTLKIQRTERGDSAVYLCASSPRGRANTGELFFGEGSRLTVL.

The chain has TRBV2 and TRBJ2-7, with D perhaps matching TRBD1 (6 bases). Trimming cost V 7 bases and J 3 bases, with 13 bases left between them. Germline loops: CDR1 SNHLY, CDR2 FYNNEI. The CDR3 sequence is 13 residues long. CDR3 in amino acids: CASKARGDYEQYF. The CDR3 nucleotides read TGTGCCAGCAAGGCCAGGGGCGACTACGAGCAGTACTTC.

The V and J genes are TRBV7-9 and TRBJ1-5; 7 bases are shared with TRBD1. The CDR3 consists of 14 residues. In germline, CDR1 is SEHNR, CDR2 FQNEAQ (reference sequence). V lost 3 bases to trimming and J lost 7 bases; unmatched junction nucleotides: 6. The CDR3 DNA follows: TGTGCCAGCAGCTTTAGCACAGGGGACCAGCCCCAGCATTTT. It encodes CASSFSTGDQPQHF.